This entry lists 9 T cell receptor beta chains sequenced from one sample in a study of a mutant IDH1 vaccine in newly diagnosed glioma. As to time point: week 11, during vaccination. The vaccine gave 300 ug of a 20-mer mutant IDH1 peptide subcutaneously per dose. The antigens these receptors bind are not known. This table comes from immunoSEQ multiplex PCR, and its TCRdb copy is limited to in-frame clones, with some not included. The table shows under 150,000 clones, with almost 90% occurring only once. The sequencing here drew on PBMCs, taken from a glioma patient whose treatment included an IDH1 peptide vaccine. These receptors were taken from a woman in her forties or fifties with glioma.

The chain links TRBV27 to TRBJ1-5; 7 bases match TRBD1. Germline V CDR1 and CDR2: MNHEY, SMNVEV (reference sequence). This CDR3 contains 15 residues. The J segment lost 6 bases and the V segment lost 8 bases, leaving 13 bases of the junction unmatched. Here the CDR3 DNA reads TGTGCCAGCTCCCTGGGGCGACAGGGAAGTCAGCCCCAGCATTTT. Its translation: CASSLGRQGSQPQHF.

As regards this clone: The sample contains more than one DNA sequence encoding this CDR3. The gene calls are TRBV28 and TRBJ2-7; D is uncertain. This CDR3 spans 11 amino acids. The germline gives CDR1 MDHEN, CDR2 SYDVKM. The V gene lost 2 bases and the J gene lost 5 bases, with 4 bases spanning the gap. The DNA of the CDR3 is TGTGCCAGCAGTTTAAGGGACGAGCAGTACTTC. This gives the protein CASSLRDEQYF.

The V and J genes are TRBV5-6 and TRBJ2-3; D is possibly TRBD2 (7 bases). Germline lookup yields CDR1 SGHDT and CDR2 YYEEEE. This CDR3 is built from 18 residues. Trimming cost V 0 bases and J 0 bases, with 17 bases left between them. DNA for the CDR3: TGTGCCAGCAGCTTGGTTGTGGGCGGGGGCCCCAGCACAGATACGCAGTATTTT. The encoded protein is CASSLVVGGGPSTDTQYF.

The rearrangement joins TRBV5-4 to TRBJ1-1; TRBD1 agrees at 10 bases. This CDR3 has 16 amino acids. J lost 5 bases, V lost 7 bases, and 14 bases had no gene match. Germline V gene lookup returns CDR1 SGHNT and CDR2 YYREEE (reference sequence). The CDR3 reads CASAWRQGAFGTEAFF. The DNA for the CDR3 is TGTGCCAGCGCTTGGAGACAGGGGGCGTTTGGTACTGAAGCTTTCTTT. Full variable domain (outside the CDR3, taken from reference TRBV5-4 and TRBJ1-1): ETGVTQSPTHLIKTRGQQVTLRCSSQSGHNTVSWYQQALGQGPQFIFQYYREEENGRGNFPPRFSGLQFPNYSSELNVNALELDDSALYLCASAWRQGAFGTEAFFGQGTRLTVV.

The chain couples TRBV9 to TRBJ2-3, with D hard to call. V was clipped by 0 bases and J by 5 bases, with 10 bases between them. CDR1 SGDLS and CDR2 YYNGEE come from the germline V gene. The CDR3 has 14 residues. The CDR3 here is CASSVGLVVDTQYF. CDR3 nucleotides: TGTGCCAGCAGCGTAGGTCTAGTGGTAGATACGCAGTATTTT.

The chain links TRBV9 to TRBJ2-5; D tentatively reads TRBD1 or TRBD2 (5 bases each). This CDR3 contains 14 residues. Germline V CDR1 and CDR2: SGDLS, YYNGEE. Trimming took off 4 bases at V and 5 bases at J, with 15 bases between the two ends. CDR3 sequence (DNA): TGTGCCAGCAGCCCGGGACCTCCCGGGGAGACCCAGTACTTC. It codes for CASSPGPPGETQYF.

The gene calls are TRBV4-1 and TRBJ1-4; TRBD1 aligns across 8 bases. Losses at the gene ends were 0 bases for V and 8 bases for J; bases not matched to a gene: 8. The CDR3 has 16 residues. Germline V gene data show CDR1 as MGHRA and CDR2 as YSYEKL. This chain's CDR3 is CASSQERMTGVEKLFF. The CDR3 DNA sequence: TGCGCCAGCAGCCAAGAGCGGATGACAGGGGTCGAAAAACTGTTTTTT.

V usage is TRBV29-1 and J usage is TRBJ2-7; 9 bases agree with TRBD1. Germline CDR1 SQVTM, CDR2 ANQGSEA. The CDR3 is made up of 13 amino acids. V trimming: 1 base; J trimming: 5 bases; junction bases outside the gene matches: 3. The CDR3 loop is CSVEGDRVNEQYF. In nucleotides, the CDR3 is TGCAGCGTTGAAGGGGACAGGGTCAACGAGCAGTACTTC.

The chain combines TRBV13 with TRBJ2-2; tentative D call: TRBD2 (7 bases). Germline CDR1 reads PRHDT; CDR2 reads FYEKMQ (reference sequence). The CDR3 runs to 16 residues. The V end lost 0 bases, the J end lost 2 bases, and 10 bases lay between the germline ends. CDR3 DNA: TGTGCCAGCAGCTTAGGCCGGGGGGCAAACACCGGGGAGCTGTTTTTT. Translated: CASSLGRGANTGELFF.